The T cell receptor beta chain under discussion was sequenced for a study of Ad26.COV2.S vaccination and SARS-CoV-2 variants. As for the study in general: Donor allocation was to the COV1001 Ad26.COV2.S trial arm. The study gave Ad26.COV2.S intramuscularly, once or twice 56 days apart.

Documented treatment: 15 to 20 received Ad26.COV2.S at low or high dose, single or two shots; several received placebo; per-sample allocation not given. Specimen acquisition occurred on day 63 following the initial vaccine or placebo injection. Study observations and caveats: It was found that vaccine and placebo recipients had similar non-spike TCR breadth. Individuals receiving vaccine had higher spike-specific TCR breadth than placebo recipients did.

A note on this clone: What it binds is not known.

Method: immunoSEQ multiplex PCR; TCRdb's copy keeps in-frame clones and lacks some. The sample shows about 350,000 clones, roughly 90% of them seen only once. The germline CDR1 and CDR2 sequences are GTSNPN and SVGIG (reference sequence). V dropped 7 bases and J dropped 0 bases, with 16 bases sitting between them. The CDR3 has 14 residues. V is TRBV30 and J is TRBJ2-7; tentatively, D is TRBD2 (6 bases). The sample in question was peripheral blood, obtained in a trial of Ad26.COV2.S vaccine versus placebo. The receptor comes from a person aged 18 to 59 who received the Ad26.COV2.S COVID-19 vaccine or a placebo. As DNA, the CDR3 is TGTGCCTATCTCGGGCGGGGTAGCTCCTACGAGCAGTACTTC. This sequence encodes CAYLGRGSSYEQYF. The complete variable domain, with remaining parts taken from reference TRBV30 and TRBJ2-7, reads SQTIHQWPATLVQPVGSPLSLECTVEGTSNPNLYWYRQAAGRGLQLLFYSVGIGQISSEVPQNLSASRPQDRQFILSSKKLLLSDSGFYLCAYLGRGSSYEQYFGPGTRLTVT.